A selection of T cell receptor beta chains follows, all from one sample in a study of spatial heterogeneity in lung cancer. TCRdb passed the 5' RACE reads through MiXCR, listing each CDR3 protein once. In the table there are some 50,000 distinct CDR3 sequences, about an eighth of which are singletons. Sequencing used PBMCs, obtained at surgery. The receptors derive from a female donor with early-stage non-small cell lung cancer. The CDR3 runs from the conserved cysteine through the conserved F or W. Size is stated for part of the rows, as once, few or many counts, or as a class when the clone is expanded.

j_call | clone_size | v_call | cdr3_aa
TRBJ1-2 | few | TRBV20-1 | CSASTGNYGYTF
TRBJ2-3 | few | TRBV29-1 | CSVDQAGGTDTQYF
TRBJ2-4 | NA | TRBV28 | CASSLTRAGGEGNIQYF
TRBJ1-5 | once | TRBV27 | CASSSRYGNQPQHF
TRBJ2-3 | few | TRBV12-3/TRBV12-4 | CASSLSGPTGDTQYF
TRBJ2-5 | few | TRBV12-3/TRBV12-4 | CASGRLGETQYF
TRBJ2-7 | many | TRBV6-1 | CASSEGPGGTPYEQYF
TRBJ1-2 | NA | TRBV7-2 | CATRDMGGYTF
TRBJ2-3 | many | TRBV3-1 | CASSLTTTDTQYF
TRBJ1-3 | NA | TRBV30 | CAWTGSLASGNTIYF
TRBJ2-2 | few | TRBV20-1 | CSAGPRTDRATGELFF
TRBJ2-5 | many | TRBV7-2 | CASSLTPQETQYF
TRBJ2-1 | NA | TRBV19 | CASSINPDRWSSYNEQFF
TRBJ1-3 | NA | TRBV6-1 | CASSEALGPRSGNTIYF
TRBJ1-1 | NA | TRBV20-1 | CSARVDSRGAEAFF
TRBJ1-6 | few | TRBV30 | CACGTGLNSPLHF
TRBJ2-3 | few | TRBV7-9 | CASSFRLEGDTQYF
TRBJ2-5 | NA | TRBV5-1 | CASSLESGTGETQYF
TRBJ1-2 | few | TRBV5-1 | CASSPTASPVYGYTF
TRBJ1-1 | NA | TRBV20-1 | CSALGGTTEAFF
TRBJ1-1 | NA | TRBV3-1 | CASSQGRRRNTEAFF
TRBJ1-1 | few | TRBV19 | CASISDRTGTEAFF
TRBJ2-1 | many | TRBV5-1 | CASSSGGGGAYNEQFF
TRBJ1-6 | NA | TRBV28 | CASSGVSPNSPLHF
TRBJ2-7 | NA | TRBV3-1 | CASSPYAGGVSYEQYF
TRBJ2-7 | NA | TRBV28 | CASSSDRVEYF
TRBJ2-1 | NA | TRBV18 | CASSPLGTGGNEQFF
TRBJ2-3 | many | TRBV6-6 | CASSYYGPTDTQYF
TRBJ1-6 | NA | TRBV19 | CASSMEAANSPLHF
TRBJ1-2 | many | TRBV3-1 | CASSQGGTHGYTF
TRBJ1-1 | NA | TRBV20-1 | CSALLTGGTEAFF
TRBJ1-5 | NA | TRBV12-3/TRBV12-4 | CASSLKVGQISNQPQHF
TRBJ2-3 | NA | TRBV5-1 | CASSPNAGRDTQYF
TRBJ2-1 | NA | TRBV7-9 | CASSLEKVEFF
TRBJ2-5 | many | TRBV7-2 | CASSFGQAGTQYF
TRBJ2-3 | few | TRBV27 | CASSYTGTGGATDTQYF
TRBJ2-7 | NA | TRBV27 | CASSPVPPLYPYEQYF
TRBJ2-5 | few | TRBV7-9 | CASSLRAQETQYF
TRBJ2-7 | few | TRBV5-6 | CASSLSSNEQYF
TRBJ1-6 | NA | TRBV7-6 | CASSRDRMGSPLHF
TRBJ2-1 | many | TRBV5-6 | CASSLLGYGEQFF
TRBJ2-5 | NA | TRBV9 | CASSFNQETQYF
TRBJ1-1 | many | TRBV5-4 | CASSRRDRDTEAFF
TRBJ2-2 | NA | TRBV2 | CASRRTGELFF
TRBJ2-7 | NA | TRBV10-3 | CAISEQGGEQYF
TRBJ2-7 | NA | TRBV6-1 | CASSQTPGTDYEQYF
TRBJ2-7 | NA | TRBV28 | CASSSRSTTDYEQYF